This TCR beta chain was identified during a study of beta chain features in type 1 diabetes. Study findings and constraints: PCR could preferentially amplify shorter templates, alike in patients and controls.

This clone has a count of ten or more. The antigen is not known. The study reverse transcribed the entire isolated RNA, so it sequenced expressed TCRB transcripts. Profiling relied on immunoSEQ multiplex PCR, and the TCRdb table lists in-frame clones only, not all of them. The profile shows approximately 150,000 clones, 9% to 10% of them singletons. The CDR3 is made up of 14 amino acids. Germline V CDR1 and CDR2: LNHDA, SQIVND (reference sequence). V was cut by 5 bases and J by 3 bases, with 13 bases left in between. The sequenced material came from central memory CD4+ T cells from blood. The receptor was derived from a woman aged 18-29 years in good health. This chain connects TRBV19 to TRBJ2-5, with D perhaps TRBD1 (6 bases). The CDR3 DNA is TGTGCCAGTAGTTCTGACAGGAGGAAAGAGACCCAGTACTTC. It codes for CASSSDRRKETQYF.